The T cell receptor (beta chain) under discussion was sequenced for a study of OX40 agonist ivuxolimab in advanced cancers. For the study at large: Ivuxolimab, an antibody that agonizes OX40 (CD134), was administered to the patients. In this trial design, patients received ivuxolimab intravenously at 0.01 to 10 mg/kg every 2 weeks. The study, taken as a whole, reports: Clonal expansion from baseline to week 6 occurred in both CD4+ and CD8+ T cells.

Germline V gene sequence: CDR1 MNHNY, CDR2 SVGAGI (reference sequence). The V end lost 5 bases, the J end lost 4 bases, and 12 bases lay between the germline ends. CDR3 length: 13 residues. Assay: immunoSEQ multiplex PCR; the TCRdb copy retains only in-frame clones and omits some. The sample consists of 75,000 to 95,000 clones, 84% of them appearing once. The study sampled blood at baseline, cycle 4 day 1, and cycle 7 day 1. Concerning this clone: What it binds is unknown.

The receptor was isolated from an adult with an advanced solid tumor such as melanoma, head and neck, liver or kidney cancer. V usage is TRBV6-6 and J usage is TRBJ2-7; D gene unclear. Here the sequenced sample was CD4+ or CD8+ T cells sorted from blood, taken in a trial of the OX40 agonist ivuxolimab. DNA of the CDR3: TGTGCCAGCAGTGCCTACTTCGGGTACGAGCAGTACTTC. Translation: CASSAYFGYEQYF.